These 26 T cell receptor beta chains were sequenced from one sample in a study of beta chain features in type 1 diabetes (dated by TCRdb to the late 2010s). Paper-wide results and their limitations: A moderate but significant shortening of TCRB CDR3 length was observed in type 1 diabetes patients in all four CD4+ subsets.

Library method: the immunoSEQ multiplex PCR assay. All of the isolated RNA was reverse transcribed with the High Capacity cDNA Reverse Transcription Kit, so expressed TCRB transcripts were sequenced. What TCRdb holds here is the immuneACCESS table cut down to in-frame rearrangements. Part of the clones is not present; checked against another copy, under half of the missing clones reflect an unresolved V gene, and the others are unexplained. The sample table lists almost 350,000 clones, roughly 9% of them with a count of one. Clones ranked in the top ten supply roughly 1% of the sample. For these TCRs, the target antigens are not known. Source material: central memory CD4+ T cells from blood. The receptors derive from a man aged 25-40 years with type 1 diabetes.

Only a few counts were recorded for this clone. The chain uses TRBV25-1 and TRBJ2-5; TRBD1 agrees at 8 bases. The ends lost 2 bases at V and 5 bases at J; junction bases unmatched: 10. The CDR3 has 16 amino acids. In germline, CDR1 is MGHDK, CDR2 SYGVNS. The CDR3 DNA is TGTGCCAGCAGTGAAGGACCCGGGACAGGTCTGGAGACCCAGTACTTC. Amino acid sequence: CASSEGPGTGLETQYF.

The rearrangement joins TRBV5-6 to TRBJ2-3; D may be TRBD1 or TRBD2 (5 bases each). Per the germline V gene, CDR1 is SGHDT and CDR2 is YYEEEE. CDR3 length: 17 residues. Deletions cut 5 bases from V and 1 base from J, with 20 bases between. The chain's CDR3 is CASRKSLLGPRTDTQYF. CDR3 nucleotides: TGTGCCAGCAGGAAATCGTTGCTGGGACCTCGCACAGATACGCAGTATTTT.

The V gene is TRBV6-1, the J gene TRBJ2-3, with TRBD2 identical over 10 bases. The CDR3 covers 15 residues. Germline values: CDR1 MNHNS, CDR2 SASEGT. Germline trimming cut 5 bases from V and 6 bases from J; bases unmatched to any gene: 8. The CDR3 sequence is CASSSQRGGPDTQYF. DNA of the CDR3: TGTGCCAGCAGTTCCCAGCGGGGGGGCCCCGATACGCAGTATTTT.

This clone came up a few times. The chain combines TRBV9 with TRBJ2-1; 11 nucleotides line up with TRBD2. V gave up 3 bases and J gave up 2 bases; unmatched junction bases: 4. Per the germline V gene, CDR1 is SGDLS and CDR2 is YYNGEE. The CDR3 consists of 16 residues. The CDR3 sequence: CASSANSGGAYNEQFF. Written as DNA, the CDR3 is TGTGCCAGCAGCGCAAATAGCGGGGGGGCCTACAATGAGCAGTTCTTC. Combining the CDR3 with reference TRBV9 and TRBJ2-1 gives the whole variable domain DSGVTQTPKHLITATGQRVTLRCSPRSGDLSVYWYQQSLDQGLQFLIQYYNGEERAKGNILERFSAQQFPDLHSELNLSSLELGDSALYFCASSANSGGAYNEQFFGPGTRLTVL.

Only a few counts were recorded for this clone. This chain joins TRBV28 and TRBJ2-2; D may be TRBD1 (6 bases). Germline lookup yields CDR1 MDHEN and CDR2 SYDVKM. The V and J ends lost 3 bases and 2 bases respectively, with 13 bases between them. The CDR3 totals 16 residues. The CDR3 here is CASSFLQGHNTGELFF. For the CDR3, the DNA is TGTGCCAGCAGTTTTCTCCAGGGACATAACACCGGGGAGCTGTTTTTT.

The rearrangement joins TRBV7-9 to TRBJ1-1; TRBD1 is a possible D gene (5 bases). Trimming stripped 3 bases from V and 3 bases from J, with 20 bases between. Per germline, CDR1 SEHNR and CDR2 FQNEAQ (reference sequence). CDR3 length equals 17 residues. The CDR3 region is CASSLGGDGAVDTEAFF. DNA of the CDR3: TGTGCCAGCAGCTTGGGAGGCGACGGGGCAGTGGACACTGAAGCTTTCTTT.

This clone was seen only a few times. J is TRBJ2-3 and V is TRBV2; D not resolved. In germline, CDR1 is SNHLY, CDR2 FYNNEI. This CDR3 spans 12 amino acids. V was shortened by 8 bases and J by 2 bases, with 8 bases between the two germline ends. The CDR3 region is CASLADTDTQYF. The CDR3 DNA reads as TGTGCCAGCCTGGCGGACACAGATACGCAGTATTTT.

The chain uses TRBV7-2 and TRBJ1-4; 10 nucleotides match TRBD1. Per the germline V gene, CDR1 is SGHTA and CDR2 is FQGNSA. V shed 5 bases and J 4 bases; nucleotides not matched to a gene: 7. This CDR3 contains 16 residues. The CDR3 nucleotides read TGTGCCAGCAGCCCGGGACAGGGGAGGCGTAATGAAAAACTGTTTTTT. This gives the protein CASSPGQGRRNEKLFF.

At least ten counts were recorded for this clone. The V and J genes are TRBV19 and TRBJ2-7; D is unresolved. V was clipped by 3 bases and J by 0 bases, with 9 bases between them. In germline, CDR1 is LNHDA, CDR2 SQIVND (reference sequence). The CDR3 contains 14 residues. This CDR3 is CASSILYTSYEQYF. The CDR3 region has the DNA TGTGCCAGTAGTATTCTCTACACCTCCTACGAGCAGTACTTC.

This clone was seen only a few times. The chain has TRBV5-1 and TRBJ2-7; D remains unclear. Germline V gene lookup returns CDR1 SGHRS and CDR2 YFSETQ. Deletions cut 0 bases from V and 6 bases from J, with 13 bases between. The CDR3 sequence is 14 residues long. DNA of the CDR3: TGCGCCAGCAGCTTGGAATCCGGCCTGGGCGAGCAGTACTTC. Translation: CASSLESGLGEQYF.

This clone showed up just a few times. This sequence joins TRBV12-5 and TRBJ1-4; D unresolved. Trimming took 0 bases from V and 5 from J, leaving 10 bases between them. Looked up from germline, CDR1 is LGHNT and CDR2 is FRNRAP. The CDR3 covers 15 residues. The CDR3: CASGLVRRQNEKLFF. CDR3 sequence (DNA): TGTGCTAGTGGTTTGGTACGGCGGCAAAATGAAAAACTGTTTTTT.

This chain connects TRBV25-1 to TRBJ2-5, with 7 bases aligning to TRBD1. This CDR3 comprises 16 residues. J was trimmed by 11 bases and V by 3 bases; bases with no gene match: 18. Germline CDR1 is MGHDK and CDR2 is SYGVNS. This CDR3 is CASSDNRGFSRSEQYF. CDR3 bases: TGTGCCAGCAGTGACAACAGGGGATTTTCCCGGTCGGAGCAGTACTTC.

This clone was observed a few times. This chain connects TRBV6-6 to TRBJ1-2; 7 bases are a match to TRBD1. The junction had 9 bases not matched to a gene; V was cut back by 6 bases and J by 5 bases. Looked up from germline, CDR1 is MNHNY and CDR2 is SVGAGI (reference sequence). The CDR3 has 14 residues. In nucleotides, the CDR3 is TGTGCCAGCAGCCCCGGGACAGCAGTATATGGCTACACCTTC. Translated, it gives CASSPGTAVYGYTF.

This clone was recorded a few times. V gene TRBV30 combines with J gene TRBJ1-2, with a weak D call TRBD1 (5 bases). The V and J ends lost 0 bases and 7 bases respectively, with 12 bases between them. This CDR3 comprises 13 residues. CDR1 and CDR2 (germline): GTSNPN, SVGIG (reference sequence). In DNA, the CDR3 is TGTGCCTGGAGTGTAGGAACAGGCGGTGGCTACACCTTC. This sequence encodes CAWSVGTGGGYTF. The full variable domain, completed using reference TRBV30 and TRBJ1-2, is SQTIHQWPATLVQPVGSPLSLECTVEGTSNPNLYWYRQAAGRGLQLLFYSVGIGQISSEVPQNLSASRPQDRQFILSSKKLLLSDSGFYLCAWSVGTGGGYTFGSGTRLTVV.

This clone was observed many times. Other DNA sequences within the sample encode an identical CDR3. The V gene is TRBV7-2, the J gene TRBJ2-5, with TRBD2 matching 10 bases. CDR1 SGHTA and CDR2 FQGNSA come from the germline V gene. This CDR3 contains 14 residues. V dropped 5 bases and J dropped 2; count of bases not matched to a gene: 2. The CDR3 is CASSLGLAQETQYF. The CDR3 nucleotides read TGTGCCAGCAGCCTGGGACTAGCGCAAGAGACCCAGTACTTC.

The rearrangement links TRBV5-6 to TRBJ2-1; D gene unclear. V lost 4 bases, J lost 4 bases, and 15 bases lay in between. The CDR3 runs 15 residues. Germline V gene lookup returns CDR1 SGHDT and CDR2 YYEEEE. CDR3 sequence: CASSLDNEVYNEQFF. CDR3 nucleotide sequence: TGTGCCAGCAGCCTTGACAATGAAGTTTACAATGAGCAGTTCTTC.

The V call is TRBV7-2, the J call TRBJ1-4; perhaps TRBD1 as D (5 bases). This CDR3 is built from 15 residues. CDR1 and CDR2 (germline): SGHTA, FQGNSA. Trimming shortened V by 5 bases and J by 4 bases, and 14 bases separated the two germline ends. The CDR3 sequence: CASSLTGAYNEKLFF. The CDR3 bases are TGTGCCAGCAGCCTAACAGGTGCCTATAATGAAAAACTGTTTTTT. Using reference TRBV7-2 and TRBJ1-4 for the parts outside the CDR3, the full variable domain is GAGVSQSPSNKVTEKGKDVELRCDPISGHTALYWYRQSLGQGLEFLIYFQGNSAPDKSGLPSDRFSAERTGGSVSTLTIQRTQQEDSAVYLCASSLTGAYNEKLFFGSGTQLSVL.

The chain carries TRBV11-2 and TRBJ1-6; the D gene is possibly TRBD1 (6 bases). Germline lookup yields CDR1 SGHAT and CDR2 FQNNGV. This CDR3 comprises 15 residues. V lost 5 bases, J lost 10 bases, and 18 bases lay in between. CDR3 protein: CASSQAGGARSPLHF. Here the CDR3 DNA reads TGTGCCAGCAGCCAGGCCGGGGGGGCGCGCTCACCCCTCCACTTT.

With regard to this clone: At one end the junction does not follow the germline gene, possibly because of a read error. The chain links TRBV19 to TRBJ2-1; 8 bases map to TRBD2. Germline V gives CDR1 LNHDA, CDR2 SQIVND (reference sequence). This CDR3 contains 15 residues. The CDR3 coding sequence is TGTGCCAGCAGTATTATGACTAGCGCCGGCAATGAGCAGTTCTTC. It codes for CASSIMTSAGNEQFF. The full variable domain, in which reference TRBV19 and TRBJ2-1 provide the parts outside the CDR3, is DGGITQSPKYLFRKEGQNVTLSCEQNLNHDAMYWYRQDPGQGLRLIYYSQIVNDFQKGDIAEGYSVSREKKESFPLTVTSAQKNPTAFYLCASSIMTSAGNEQFFGPGTRLTVL.

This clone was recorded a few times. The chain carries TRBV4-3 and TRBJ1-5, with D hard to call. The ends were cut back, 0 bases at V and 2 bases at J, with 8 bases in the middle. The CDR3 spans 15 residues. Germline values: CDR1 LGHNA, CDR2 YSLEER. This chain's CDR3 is CASSQDRWGNQPQHF. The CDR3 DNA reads TGCGCCAGCAGCCAAGATCGTTGGGGCAATCAGCCCCAGCATTTT.

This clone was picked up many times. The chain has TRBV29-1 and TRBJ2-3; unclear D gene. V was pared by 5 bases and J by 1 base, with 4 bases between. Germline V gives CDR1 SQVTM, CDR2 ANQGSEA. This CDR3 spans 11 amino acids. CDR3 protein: CSVQGTDTQYF. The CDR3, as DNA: TGCAGCGTTCAGGGCACAGATACGCAGTATTTT.

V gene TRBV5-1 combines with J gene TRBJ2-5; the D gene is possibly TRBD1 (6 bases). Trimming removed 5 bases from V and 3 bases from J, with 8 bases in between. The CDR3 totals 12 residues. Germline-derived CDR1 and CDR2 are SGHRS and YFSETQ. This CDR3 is CASSPGEETQYF. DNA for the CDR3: TGCGCCAGCAGTCCAGGGGAAGAGACCCAGTACTTC.

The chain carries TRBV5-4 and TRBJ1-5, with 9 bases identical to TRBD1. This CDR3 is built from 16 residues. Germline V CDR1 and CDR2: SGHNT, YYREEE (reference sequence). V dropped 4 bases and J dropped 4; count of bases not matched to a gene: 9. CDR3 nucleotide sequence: TGTGCCAGCAGCCCCGGGACAGGGTCTTTTAATCAGCCCCAGCATTTT. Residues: CASSPGTGSFNQPQHF.

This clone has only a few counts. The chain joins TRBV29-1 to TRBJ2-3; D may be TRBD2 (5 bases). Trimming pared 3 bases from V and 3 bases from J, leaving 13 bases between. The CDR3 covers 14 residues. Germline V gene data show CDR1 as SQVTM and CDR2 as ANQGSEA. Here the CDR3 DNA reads TGCAGCGTTGACTCCGGGGTTGGGACAGATACGCAGTATTTT. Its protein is CSVDSGVGTDTQYF.

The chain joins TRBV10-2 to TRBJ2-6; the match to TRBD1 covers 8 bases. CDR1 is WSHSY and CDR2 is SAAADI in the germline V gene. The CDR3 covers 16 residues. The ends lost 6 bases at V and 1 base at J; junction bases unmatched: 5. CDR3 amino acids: CASRAGGGSGANVLTF. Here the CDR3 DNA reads TGCGCCAGCAGGGCAGGGGGCGGGTCTGGGGCCAACGTCCTGACTTTC.

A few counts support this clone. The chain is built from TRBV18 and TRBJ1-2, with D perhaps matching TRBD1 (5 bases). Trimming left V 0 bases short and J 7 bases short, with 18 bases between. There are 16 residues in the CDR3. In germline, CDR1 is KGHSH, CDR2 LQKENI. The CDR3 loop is CASSPPRGQGWSGYTF. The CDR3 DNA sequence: TGTGCCAGCTCACCACCCCGCGGGCAGGGCTGGTCTGGCTACACCTTC.